The next 23 T cell receptor beta chains were all read from a single sample in a study of blood T cell repertoires in COVID-19. The method was immunoSEQ multiplex PCR; TCRdb's version includes in-frame clones alone and lacks a portion of them. The sample shows fewer than 75,000 clones, roughly 89% of them seen only once. The sample comprised peripheral blood. Receptor source: a man at least 80 years old with acute or convalescent COVID-19.

The genes are TRBV18 and TRBJ2-7; 9 bases are shared with TRBD1. In germline, CDR1 is KGHSH, CDR2 LQKENI. The CDR3 is 14 amino acids. J gave up 6 bases and V 3 bases, and 6 bases lay outside the gene matches. CDR3 coding DNA: TGTGCCAGCTCACCTAGGGACAGGGCGGCCGAGCAGTACTTC. Encoded protein: CASSPRDRAAEQYF.

The rearrangement links TRBV29-1 to TRBJ1-1; D is undetermined. The germline V and J ends were trimmed by 4 bases and 0 bases, with 6 bases remaining between them. There are 12 residues in the CDR3. From germline, CDR1 is SQVTM and CDR2 ANQGSEA. In DNA form, the CDR3 reads TGCAGCGTTGTTCTACTGAACACTGAAGCTTTCTTT. It specifies CSVVLLNTEAFF.

This clone has just one count. J is TRBJ1-2 and V is TRBV18; TRBD1 aligns across 9 bases. V shed 3 bases, J shed 3 bases, and the junction held 2 bases outside the gene matches. The length of the CDR3 is 14 residues. Germline assignment: CDR1 KGHSH and CDR2 LQKENI. CDR3 sequence: CASSPGQGHYGYTF. DNA for the CDR3: TGTGCCAGCTCACCCGGACAGGGGCACTATGGCTACACCTTC.

The V and J genes are TRBV12-3 or TRBV12-4 and TRBJ1-2; D possibly corresponds to TRBD1 (6 bases). V was trimmed by 4 bases and J by 4 bases, leaving 10 bases between them. The CDR3 has 13 amino acids. CDR3 bases: TGTGCCAGCAGTTCAGGGGCTCTCTATGGCTACACCTTC. Its protein product is CASSSGALYGYTF.

The V and J genes are TRBV5-4 and TRBJ1-1; perhaps TRBD1 as D (5 bases). The V and J ends lost 1 base and 6 bases respectively, with 7 bases between them. CDR1 and CDR2 (germline): SGHNT, YYREEE (reference sequence). The CDR3 length is 12 residues. For the CDR3, the DNA is TGTGCCAGCAGCTTGCAAGGGGCTGAAGCTTTCTTT. Its protein is CASSLQGAEAFF.

This clone was seen only once. This chain links TRBV6-1 with TRBJ2-5; TRBD1 matches at 7 bases. This CDR3 region has 15 residues. Germline values: CDR1 MNHNS, CDR2 SASEGT. V lost 1 base, J lost 1 base, and 3 bases stayed unmatched. Here the CDR3 DNA reads TGTGCCAGCAGTGAAGGGGGGACAGTCCAAGAGACCCAGTACTTC. Translated: CASSEGGTVQETQYF.

This sequence joins TRBV6-5 and TRBJ2-1; maybe TRBD2 (6 bases). V was cut by 10 bases and J by 8 bases, with 21 bases left in between. The germline gives CDR1 MNHEY, CDR2 SVGAGI. The CDR3 runs to 14 residues. CDR3 in amino acids: CATGSRGSVDEQFF. As DNA, the CDR3 is TGTGCCACCGGGAGTCGGGGGTCTGTGGATGAGCAGTTCTTC.

V gene TRBV30 combines with J gene TRBJ1-4; D remains unclear. This CDR3 has 13 residues. The V and J ends lost 0 bases and 7 bases respectively, with 9 bases between them. The V gene's germline CDR1 is GTSNPN and CDR2 SVGIG (reference sequence). The CDR3 DNA reads TGTGCCTGGAGTGTGGGGAGTCGTGAAAAACTGTTTTTT. Protein: CAWSVGSREKLFF.

This rearrangement joins TRBV19 to TRBJ2-7; 10 bases match TRBD1. V was clipped by 10 bases and J by 2 bases; unmatched bases: 8. This CDR3 region has 14 residues. Germline CDR1 reads LNHDA; CDR2 reads SQIVND (reference sequence). The CDR3 sequence: CATSRDRGTYEQYF. The CDR3, as DNA: TGTGCCACTAGCCGGGACAGGGGTACCTACGAGCAGTACTTC.

The J gene is TRBJ2-5, the V gene TRBV30, with D unclear. Between the trimmed V and J ends, which lost 0 bases and 5 bases, there was a span of 10 bases. The CDR3 length is 13 residues. The germline V gene has CDR1 GTSNPN and CDR2 SVGIG (reference sequence). Here the CDR3 DNA reads TGTGCCTGGAGTGTCCCTCCCGCGGAGACCCAGTACTTC. This encodes CAWSVPPAETQYF.

The chain is built from TRBV2 and TRBJ2-7; D unresolved. The V gene's germline CDR1 is SNHLY and CDR2 FYNNEI. V lost 2 bases to trimming and J lost 3 bases, with 8 bases between them. The CDR3 runs 13 residues. In DNA, the CDR3 is TGTGCCAGCAGTGAAAGCCGATTCTACGAGCAGTACTTC. Translated: CASSESRFYEQYF.

The V and J genes are TRBV18 and TRBJ1-6; TRBD1 might be the D (6 bases). The CDR3 length is 16 residues. Trimming took off 0 bases at V and 7 bases at J, with 13 bases between the two ends. The V gene's germline CDR1 is KGHSH and CDR2 LQKENI. CDR3 bases: TGTGCCAGCTCACCACCCGGACAGCCCCTAAATTCACCCCTCCACTTT. This codes for CASSPPGQPLNSPLHF.

The sample holds one count of this clone. This chain uses TRBV30 with TRBJ1-1, with 8 positions matching TRBD1. The CDR3 runs 15 residues. CDR1 and CDR2 from the germline V gene are GTSNPN and SVGIG (reference sequence). V trimming: 1 base; J trimming: 5 bases; junction bases outside the gene matches: 9. CDR3 sequence (DNA): TGTGCCTGGAGTGGGACAGGGTCGTATGGGACTGAAGCTTTCTTT. This gives the protein CAWSGTGSYGTEAFF.

The J gene is TRBJ2-7, the V gene TRBV5-6, with TRBD2 as a possible D gene (7 bases). Germline lookup yields CDR1 SGHDT and CDR2 YYEEEE. Trimming stripped 2 bases from V and 0 bases from J, with 12 bases between. The CDR3 is made up of 15 amino acids. CDR3 bases: TGTGCCAGCAGCTTTGCGGGGGCCGGCTCCTACGAGCAGTACTTC. Protein sequence: CASSFAGAGSYEQYF.

This chain links TRBV7-9 with TRBJ1-2; 8 positions agree with TRBD1. Trimming at V came to 4 bases and at J to 7 bases, leaving 5 bases not matched to a gene. This CDR3 has 13 residues. Per germline, CDR1 SEHNR and CDR2 FQNEAQ (reference sequence). The CDR3 spells CASSSQGAGGYTF. The CDR3 DNA is TGTGCCAGCAGCTCCCAGGGGGCAGGTGGCTACACCTTC.

The V and J genes are TRBV24-1 and TRBJ2-3; 7 bases fit TRBD2. Germline trimming cut 4 bases from V and 1 base from J; bases unmatched to any gene: 10. The CDR3 length is 17 residues. Germline assignment: CDR1 KGHDR and CDR2 SFDVKD. The CDR3 DNA follows: TGTGCCACCAGTGACCTGGTCACCAGCGGGGGCACAGATACGCAGTATTTT. It encodes CATSDLVTSGGTDTQYF.

This clone was observed once. V gene TRBV29-1 combines with J gene TRBJ2-3; 12 nucleotides line up with TRBD1. Looked up from germline, CDR1 is SQVTM and CDR2 is ANQGSEA. With V trimmed by 3 bases and J by 4 bases, 8 bases remained unmatched. This CDR3 contains 16 residues. CDR3 in amino acids: CSVDSVRDRGPDTQYF. The CDR3 DNA sequence: TGCAGCGTTGACTCCGTCCGGGACAGGGGGCCAGATACGCAGTATTTT.

In nucleotides, the CDR3 is TGTGCCAGCAGCTCCCCCTGGAGGACAGGGAATTCCTACGAGCAGTACTTC. It encodes CASSSPWRTGNSYEQYF. The J gene is TRBJ2-7, the V gene TRBV5-6, with TRBD1 matching 8 bases. This CDR3 is built from 17 residues. V lost 3 bases and J lost 1; bases outside the gene matches: 12. Germline CDR1 and CDR2: SGHDT and YYEEEE. Variable domain in full (rest from reference TRBV5-6 and TRBJ2-7): DAGVTQSPTHLIKTRGQQVTLRCSPKSGHDTVSWYQQALGQGPQFIFQYYEEEERQRGNFPDRFSGHQFPNYSSELNVNALLLGDSALYLCASSSPWRTGNSYEQYFGPGTRLTVT.

The DNA for the CDR3 is TGTGCCAGCAGTGATCAGGCACTTAGCAATCAGCCCCAGCATTTT. Its protein is CASSDQALSNQPQHF. This rearrangement joins TRBV2 to TRBJ1-5; the D is unclear. Germline values: CDR1 SNHLY, CDR2 FYNNEI. CDR3 length: 15 amino acids. V was clipped by 3 bases and J by 0 bases, with 9 bases between them.

V usage is TRBV3-1 (or the pseudogene TRBV3-2) and J usage is TRBJ2-5, with a weak D call TRBD1 (6 bases). The V end lost 4 bases, the J end lost 2 bases, and 26 bases lay between the germline ends. CDR3 size: 19 residues. CDR1 is LGHDT, CDR2 YNNKEL, per germline (reference sequence). CDR3: CASSRDPLGALIPQETQYF. The CDR3 DNA sequence: TGTGCCAGCAGCCGGGACCCCTTGGGGGCGCTGATTCCACAAGAGACCCAGTACTTC.

The chain couples TRBV5-4 to TRBJ2-1; tentatively, D is TRBD2 (6 bases). Germline CDR1 and CDR2: SGHNT and YYREEE (reference sequence). V gave up 3 bases and J gave up 8 bases, with 12 bases separating them. The CDR3 extends over 13 amino acids. In DNA, the CDR3 is TGTGCCAGCAGCTCGCGGGATTTAGATGAGCAGTTCTTC. Amino acid sequence: CASSSRDLDEQFF.

The chain recombines TRBV18 with TRBJ2-2; D may be TRBD1 (6 bases). The CDR3 spans 15 residues. Germline loops: CDR1 KGHSH, CDR2 LQKENI. V lost 6 bases and J 4 bases, leaving 15 bases between the germline ends. CDR3 region: CASSLNDRRTGELFF. The CDR3 region has the DNA TGTGCCAGCTCCCTTAACGACAGGCGCACCGGGGAGCTGTTTTTT.

This sequence joins TRBV5-1 and TRBJ1-1; TRBD1 is a possible D gene (6 bases). V shed 4 bases and J shed 0 bases, with 13 bases lying between them. The CDR3 loop spans 15 amino acids. CDR1 and CDR2 (germline): SGHRS, YFSETQ. Written as DNA, the CDR3 is TGCGCCAGCAGCCTGGGGGGGCCGATGAACACTGAAGCTTTCTTT. Protein: CASSLGGPMNTEAFF.